This TCR beta chain came from a study of cytomegalovirus exposure and HLA in healthy donors. Study results and limitations: A later analysis linked a missense variant in DCLRE1C to the trimming of TCR beta V and J genes.

Primers included in the PCR were 60 Vbeta and 13 Jbeta primers. The protocol was immunoSEQ multiplex PCR, while the TCRdb copy is restricted to in-frame clones and leaves out a portion. Of some 100,000 clones detected, roughly 75% appear once; the ten largest clones hold about 4.4%. The germline V gene encodes CDR1 SGHRS and CDR2 YFSETQ. The CDR3 is 13 amino acids. J gave up 4 bases and V 3 bases, and 1 base lay outside the gene matches. On this clone: Its antigen is not identified.

Sequencing was done on a sample of PBMCs. V usage is TRBV5-1 and J usage is TRBJ2-3; TRBD2 matches 8 bases. This clonotype was sampled from a woman younger than 35 in good health and CMV-seropositive. CDR3 in DNA: TGCGCCAGCAGCTCGACTAGCGCAGATACGCAGTATTTT. The encoded protein is CASSSTSADTQYF.